This TCR beta chain was sequenced during a study of OX40 agonist ivuxolimab in advanced cancers. TCRdb's table, derived via immunoSEQ multiplex PCR, lists solely in-frame clones and lacks some. The sample includes 72,000 or so clones, roughly 85% of them seen just once. After removal of 3 bases from V and 4 bases from J, the junction contained 4 bases not matched to a gene. The CDR3 consists of 16 residues. Germline V gene sequence: CDR1 MNHEY, CDR2 SVGAGI. This clonotype was sampled from an adult with an advanced solid tumor such as melanoma, head and neck, liver or kidney cancer. This specimen was CD4+ or CD8+ T cells sorted from blood, taken in a trial of the OX40 agonist ivuxolimab. The rearrangement links TRBV6-5 to TRBJ2-1, with TRBD2 matching 12 bases. The CDR3 loop reads CASSYGTSGSYNEQFF. The CDR3 region has the DNA TGTGCCAGCAGTTATGGGACTAGCGGGTCGTACAATGAGCAGTTCTTC.